These T cell receptor beta chains were read from a single sample in a study of cytomegalovirus exposure and HLA in healthy donors. Sequencing was performed with immunoSEQ multiplex PCR; in TCRdb, only in-frame clones are kept and a portion is missing. The profile shows about 160,000 clones, roughly 79% of them singletons. Sequences were obtained from PBMCs. These receptors all come from a man aged 35-49 years in good health and CMV-seronegative. Each CDR3 is given with its conserved first and last residue.

>TRBV10-3
CATAGEYYEQYF
>TRBV6-4
CASSDDSGRGADTQYF
>TRBV27
CASQSYGSVNEQFF
>TRBV7-9
CASSPTSANTGELFF
>TRBV29-1
CSESTGLTDTQYF
>TRBV5-1
CASSLTSRTGNLNEQFF
>TRBV7-2
CASSLGSRYSNQPQHF
>TRBV9
CASSVSSGRTYEQYF
>TRBV28
CASSTLRGYEQYF
>TRBV7-2
CASSATGNTEAFF